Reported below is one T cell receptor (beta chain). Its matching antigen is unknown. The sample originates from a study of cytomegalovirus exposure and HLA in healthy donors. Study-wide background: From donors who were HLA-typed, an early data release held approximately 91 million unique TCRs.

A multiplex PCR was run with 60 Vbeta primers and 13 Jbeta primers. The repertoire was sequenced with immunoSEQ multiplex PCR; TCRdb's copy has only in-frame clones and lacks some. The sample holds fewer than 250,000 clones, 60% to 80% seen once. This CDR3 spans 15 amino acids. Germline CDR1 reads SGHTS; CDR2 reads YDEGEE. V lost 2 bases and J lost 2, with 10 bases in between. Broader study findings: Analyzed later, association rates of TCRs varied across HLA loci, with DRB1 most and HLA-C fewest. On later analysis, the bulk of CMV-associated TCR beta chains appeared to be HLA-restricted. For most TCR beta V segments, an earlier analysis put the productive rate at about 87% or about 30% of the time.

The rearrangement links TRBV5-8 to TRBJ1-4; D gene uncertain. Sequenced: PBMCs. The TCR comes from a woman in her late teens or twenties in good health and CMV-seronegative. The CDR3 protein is CASSFGLRTNEKLFF. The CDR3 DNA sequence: TGTGCCAGCAGCTTCGGGTTGAGGACTAATGAAAAACTGTTTTTT. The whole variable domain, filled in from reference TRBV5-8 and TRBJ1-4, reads EAGVTQSPTHLIKTRGQQATLRCSPISGHTSVYWYQQALGLGLQFLLWYDEGEERNRGNFPPRFSGRQFPNYSSELNVNALELEDSALYLCASSFGLRTNEKLFFGSGTQLSVL.